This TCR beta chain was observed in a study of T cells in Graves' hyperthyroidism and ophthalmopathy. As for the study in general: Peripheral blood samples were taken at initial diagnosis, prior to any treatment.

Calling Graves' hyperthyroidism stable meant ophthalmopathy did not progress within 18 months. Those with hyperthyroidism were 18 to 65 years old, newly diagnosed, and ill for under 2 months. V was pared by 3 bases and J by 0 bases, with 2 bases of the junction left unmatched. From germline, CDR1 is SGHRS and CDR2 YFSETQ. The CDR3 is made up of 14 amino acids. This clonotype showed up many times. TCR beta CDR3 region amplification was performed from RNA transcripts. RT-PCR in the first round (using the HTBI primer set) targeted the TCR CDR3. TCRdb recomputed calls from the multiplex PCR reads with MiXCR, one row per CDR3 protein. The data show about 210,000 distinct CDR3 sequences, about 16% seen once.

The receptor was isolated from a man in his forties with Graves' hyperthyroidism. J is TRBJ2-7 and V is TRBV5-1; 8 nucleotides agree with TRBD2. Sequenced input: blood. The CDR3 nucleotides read TGCGCCAGCAGCTCGAGCGGGAGCTCCTACGAGCAGTACTTC. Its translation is CASSSSGSSYEQYF. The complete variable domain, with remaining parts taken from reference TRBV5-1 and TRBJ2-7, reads KAGVTQTPRYLIKTRGQQVTLSCSPISGHRSVSWYQQTPGQGLQFLFEYFSETQRNKGNFPGRFSGRQFSNSRSEMNVSTLELGDSALYLCASSSSGSSYEQYFGPGTRLTVT.